This TCR beta chain was identified during a study of shared clonotypes between healthy human individuals. This clone occurred a few times. Its antigen is unknown. V lost 5 bases to trimming and J lost 4 bases, with 2 bases between them. Germline CDR1 is SGHTA and CDR2 is FQGTGA. The CDR3 totals 11 residues. Genomic DNA of each subset was evenly split across several immunoSEQ plates. Assay: immunoSEQ multiplex PCR; the TCRdb copy retains only in-frame clones and omits some. The sample comprises approximately 2.3 million clones, approximately 93% of which are singletons, and about 0.39% rests with the top ten. Regarding the study as a whole: Though the depth was large, rarefaction showed that sorted-subset sequencing was incomplete. Relative to clonotypes present in all four donors, those not shared had lower generation probabilities.

J is TRBJ2-2 and V is TRBV7-3; no definite D call. The receptor was isolated from a man in his late teens or twenties in good health. Some clones in this sample may be carry-over from other donors' samples. Sequenced material: naive CD4+ T cells from PBMCs. Subset in this sample: CD45RA+ positively selected. As DNA, the CDR3 is TGTGCCAGCAGCGCCACCGGGGAGCTGTTTTTT. This encodes CASSATGELFF.